The source of this TCR beta chain is a study of vaccination and CD4 T cells after COVID-19. Notes on this clonotype: What it binds is unknown.

At the Johns Hopkins FTIC core, DNA taken from cultured CD4+ T cells was sequenced by way of the Oncomine TCR Beta short-read assay. One entry per CDR3 protein, called by TCRdb with MiXCR from the PCR reads. Of 13,000 to 15,000 distinct CDR3 sequences in the sample, approximately 60% were seen once. V gave up 3 bases and J gave up 7 bases; unmatched junction bases: 5. In germline, CDR1 is MDHEN, CDR2 SYDVKM. The CDR3 is 15 residues long. The treatment was: roughly 11-day PBMC culture with coronavirus spike peptide pools or control peptides (ViraFEST assay). This clonotype was obtained from a human donor who had recovered from COVID-19. The V and J genes are TRBV28 and TRBJ2-2, with 10 bases lining up with TRBD2. Sequencing used CD4+ T cells from blood, cultured in vitro. The CDR3 sequence: CASSLASGRIGELFF. CDR3 DNA sequence: TGTGCCAGCAGTTTGGCTAGCGGGAGAATCGGGGAGCTGTTTTTT.